This TCR beta chain originates from a study of blood T cell repertoires in COVID-19. The wider study: The study drew acute and convalescent COVID-19 samples from the United States, Italy and Spain.

The CDR3 runs to 14 residues. V lost 7 bases, J lost 5 bases, and 17 bases lay in between. CDR1 is MNHNY, CDR2 SVGAGI, per germline (reference sequence). The method was immunoSEQ multiplex PCR; TCRdb's version includes in-frame clones alone and lacks a portion of them. Of about 360,000 clones listed, about 87% are singletons. Donors in Cohort 3 counted as recovered after two negative PCRs, clearance, or symptom resolution. The V and J genes are TRBV6-6 and TRBJ1-1; D not certain. This TCR came from a man in his thirties or forties who had recovered from COVID-19. Specimen: PBMCs or T cells enriched from blood (not recorded which). CDR3 sequence (DNA): TGTGCCAGCATTGCGACGGCCGGGATTACTGAAGCTTTCTTT. It translates to CASIATAGITEAFF.